The clone carrying this TCR beta chain showed up just a few times. No antigen is known for it. This specimen belongs to a study of T-cell reconstitution after alpha-beta-depleted transplantation in children. It was with unique molecular identifiers that the TCRbeta library was prepared. TCRdb reprocessed the PCR reads with MiXCR, giving one entry per CDR3 protein. Of 250,000 to 300,000 distinct CDR3 sequences listed, roughly 9.1% are singletons. Whole-study results and caveats: Expanded graft clones numbering several hundred reportedly gave rise to alpha-beta T cells about two months after transplant. T-cell counts and diversity at one year post-transplant came mainly from newly produced T cells. Elevated TCRbeta diversity at day 60 was traced, in some patients, to surviving recipient T cells and thymic progenitors.

The sequences come from PBMCs, collected before TCRalphabeta/CD19-depleted stem cell transplant. This TCR was sampled from a boy under two years old with acute myeloid leukemia, due to receive a stem cell transplant.

In DNA form, the CDR3 reads TGTGCTAGTGGTCCCCCAAACATCTACGAGCAGTACTTC. This translates into CASGPPNIYEQYF. The rearrangement uses TRBV12-5 and TRBJ2-7; D gene uncertain. The germline CDR1 and CDR2 sequences are LGHNT and FRNRAP. V was cut by 5 bases and J by 3 bases, with 11 bases left in between. CDR3 size: 13 residues.